This TCR beta chain was identified in a study of T-cell reconstitution after alpha-beta-depleted transplantation in children. The table lists this clonotype with a few counts. V lost 4 bases and J lost 5, with 22 bases in between. Germline CDR1 is MNHEY and CDR2 is SVGAGI. CDR3 size: 17 residues. Preparation of the TCRbeta library used unique molecular identifiers. One entry per CDR3 protein, called by TCRdb with MiXCR from the PCR reads. The table includes some 600,000 distinct CDR3 sequences, 10% to 15% detected once. The clonotype originates from a male patient between 5 and 17 years old who had a stem cell transplant for acute myeloid leukemia, so the T cells may come from the graft donor. The sample was PBMCs, mostly from graft donor cells, taken 360 days after TCRalphabeta/CD19-depleted stem cell transplant. V usage is TRBV6-5 and J usage is TRBJ2-3; possibly TRBD1 or TRBD2 for D (6 bases each). The DNA for the CDR3 is TGTGCCAGCAGTTCCCACCCCTCCAGGGGCGGGAAAGATACGCAGTATTTT. Amino acids: CASSSHPSRGGKDTQYF.